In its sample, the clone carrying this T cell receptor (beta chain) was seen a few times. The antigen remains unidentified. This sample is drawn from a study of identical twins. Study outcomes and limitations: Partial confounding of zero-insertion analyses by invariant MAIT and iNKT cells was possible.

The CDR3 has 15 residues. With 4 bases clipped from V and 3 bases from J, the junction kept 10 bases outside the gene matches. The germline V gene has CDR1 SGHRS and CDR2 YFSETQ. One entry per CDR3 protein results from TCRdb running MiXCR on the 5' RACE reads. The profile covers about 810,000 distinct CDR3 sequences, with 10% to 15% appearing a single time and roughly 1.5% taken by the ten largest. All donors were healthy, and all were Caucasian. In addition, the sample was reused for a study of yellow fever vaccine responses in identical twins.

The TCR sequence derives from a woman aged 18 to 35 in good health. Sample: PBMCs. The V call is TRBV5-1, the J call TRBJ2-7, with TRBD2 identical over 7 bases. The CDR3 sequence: CASSTTSAPYYEQYF. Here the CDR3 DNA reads TGCGCCAGCAGCACAACTAGCGCCCCATACTACGAGCAGTACTTC.